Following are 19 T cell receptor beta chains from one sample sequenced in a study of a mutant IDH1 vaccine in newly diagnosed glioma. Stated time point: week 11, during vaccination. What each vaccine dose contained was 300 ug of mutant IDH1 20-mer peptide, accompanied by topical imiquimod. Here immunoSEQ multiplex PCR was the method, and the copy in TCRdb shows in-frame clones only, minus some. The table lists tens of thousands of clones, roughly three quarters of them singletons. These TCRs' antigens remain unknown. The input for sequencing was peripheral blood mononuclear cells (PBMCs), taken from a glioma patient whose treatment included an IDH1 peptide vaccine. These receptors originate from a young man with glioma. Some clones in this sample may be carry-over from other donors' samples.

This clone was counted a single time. The CDR3 DNA sequence: TGCGCCAGCAGCCAAGAACCATGGGGTTACGGCAATCAGCCCCAGCATTTT. Its translation: CASSQEPWGYGNQPQHF. J is TRBJ1-5 and V is TRBV4-3; D remains unclear. V lost 0 bases, J lost 2 bases, and 14 bases lay in between. The CDR3 runs 17 residues. Germline CDR1 and CDR2: LGHNA and YSLEER.

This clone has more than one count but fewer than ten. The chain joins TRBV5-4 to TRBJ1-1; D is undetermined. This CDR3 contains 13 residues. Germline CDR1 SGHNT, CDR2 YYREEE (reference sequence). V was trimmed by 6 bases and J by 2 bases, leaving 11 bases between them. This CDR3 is CASTPGDNTEAFF. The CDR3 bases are TGTGCCAGCACCCCTGGGGATAACACTGAAGCTTTCTTT. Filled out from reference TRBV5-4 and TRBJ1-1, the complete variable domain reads ETGVTQSPTHLIKTRGQQVTLRCSSQSGHNTVSWYQQALGQGPQFIFQYYREEENGRGNFPPRFSGLQFPNYSSELNVNALELDDSALYLCASTPGDNTEAFFGQGTRLTVV.

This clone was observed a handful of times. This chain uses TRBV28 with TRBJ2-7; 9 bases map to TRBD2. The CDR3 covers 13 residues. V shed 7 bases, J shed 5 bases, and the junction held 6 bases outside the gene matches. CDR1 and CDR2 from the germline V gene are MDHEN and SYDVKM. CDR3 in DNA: TGTGCCAGCACCTCTAGCGGGGTGGACGAGCAGTACTTC. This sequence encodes CASTSSGVDEQYF.

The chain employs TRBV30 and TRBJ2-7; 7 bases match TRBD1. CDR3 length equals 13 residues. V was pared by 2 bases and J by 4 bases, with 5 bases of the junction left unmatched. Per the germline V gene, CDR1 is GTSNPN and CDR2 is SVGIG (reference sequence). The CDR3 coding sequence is TGTGCCTGGAGTCCGGACAGGATGTACGAGCAGTACTTC. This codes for CAWSPDRMYEQYF.

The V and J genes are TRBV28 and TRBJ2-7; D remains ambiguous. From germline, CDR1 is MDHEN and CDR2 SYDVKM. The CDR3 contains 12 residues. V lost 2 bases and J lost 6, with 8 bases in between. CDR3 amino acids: CASSLLQAEQYF. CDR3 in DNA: TGTGCCAGCAGTTTACTGCAGGCCGAGCAGTACTTC.

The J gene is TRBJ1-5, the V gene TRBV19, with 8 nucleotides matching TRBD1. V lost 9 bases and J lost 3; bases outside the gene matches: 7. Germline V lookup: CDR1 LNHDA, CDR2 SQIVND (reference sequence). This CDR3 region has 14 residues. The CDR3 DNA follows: TGTGCCAGCAGAGGACAGGGCCTCAATCAGCCCCAGCATTTT. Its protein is CASRGQGLNQPQHF.

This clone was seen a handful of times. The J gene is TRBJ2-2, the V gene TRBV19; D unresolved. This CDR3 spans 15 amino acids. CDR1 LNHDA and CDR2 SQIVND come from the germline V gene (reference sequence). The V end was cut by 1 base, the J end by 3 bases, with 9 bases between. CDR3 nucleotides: TGTGCCAGTAGTATAGGCACAATCTACACCGGGGAGCTGTTTTTT. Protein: CASSIGTIYTGELFF.

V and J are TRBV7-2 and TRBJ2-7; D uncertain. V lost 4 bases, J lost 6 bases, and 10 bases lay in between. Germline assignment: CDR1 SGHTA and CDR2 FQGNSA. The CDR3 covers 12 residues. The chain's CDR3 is CASSWRSGEQYF. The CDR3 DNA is TGTGCCAGCAGCTGGAGATCCGGCGAGCAGTACTTC.

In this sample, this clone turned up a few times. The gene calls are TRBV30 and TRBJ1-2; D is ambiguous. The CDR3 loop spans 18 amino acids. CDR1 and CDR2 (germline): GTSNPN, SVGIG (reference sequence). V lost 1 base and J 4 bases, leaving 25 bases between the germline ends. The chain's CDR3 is CAWSGFGLSIINRYGYTF. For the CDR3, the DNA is TGTGCCTGGAGTGGCTTCGGCCTCTCGATAATAAACCGCTATGGCTACACCTTC.

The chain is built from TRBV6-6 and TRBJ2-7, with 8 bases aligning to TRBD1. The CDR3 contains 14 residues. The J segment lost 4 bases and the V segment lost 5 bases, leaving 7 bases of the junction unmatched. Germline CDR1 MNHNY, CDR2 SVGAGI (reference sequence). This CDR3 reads CASSRQGMGYEQYF. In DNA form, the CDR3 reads TGTGCCAGCAGTAGACAGGGGATGGGGTACGAGCAGTACTTC.

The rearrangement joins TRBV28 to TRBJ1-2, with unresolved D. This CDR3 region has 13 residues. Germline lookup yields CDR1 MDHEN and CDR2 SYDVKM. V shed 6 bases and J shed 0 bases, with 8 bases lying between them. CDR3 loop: CASSSTANYGYTF. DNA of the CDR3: TGTGCCAGCAGCAGCACAGCTAACTATGGCTACACCTTC.

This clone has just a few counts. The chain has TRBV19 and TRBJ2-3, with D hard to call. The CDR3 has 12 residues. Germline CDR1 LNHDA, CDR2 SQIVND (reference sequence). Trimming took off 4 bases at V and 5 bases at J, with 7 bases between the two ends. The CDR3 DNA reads TGTGCCAGTAGTACTAGACAAGATACGCAGTATTTT. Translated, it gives CASSTRQDTQYF.

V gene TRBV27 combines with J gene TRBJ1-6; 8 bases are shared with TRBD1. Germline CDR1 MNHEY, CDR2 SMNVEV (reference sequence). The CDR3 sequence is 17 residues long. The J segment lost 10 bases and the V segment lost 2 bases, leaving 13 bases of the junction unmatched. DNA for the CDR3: TGTGCCAGCAGTTTAGTGGAGCGGACAGGGAGTTTATCACCCCTCCACTTT. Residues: CASSLVERTGSLSPLHF.

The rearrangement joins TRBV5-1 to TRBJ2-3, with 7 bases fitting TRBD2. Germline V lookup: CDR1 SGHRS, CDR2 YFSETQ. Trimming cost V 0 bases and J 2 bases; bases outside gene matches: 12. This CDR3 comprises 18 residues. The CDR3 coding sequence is TGCGCCAGCAGCTTGGCCTCGGGGACTACCCGCCTCACAGATACGCAGTATTTT. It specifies CASSLASGTTRLTDTQYF.

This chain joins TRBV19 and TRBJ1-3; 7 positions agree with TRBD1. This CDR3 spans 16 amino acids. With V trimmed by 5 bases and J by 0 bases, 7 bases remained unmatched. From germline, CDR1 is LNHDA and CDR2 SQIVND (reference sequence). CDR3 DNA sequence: TGTGCCAGTAGTCAACAGGGGCCTCTCTCTGGAAACACCATATATTTT. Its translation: CASSQQGPLSGNTIYF. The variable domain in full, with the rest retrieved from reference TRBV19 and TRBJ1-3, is DGGITQSPKYLFRKEGQNVTLSCEQNLNHDAMYWYRQDPGQGLRLIYYSQIVNDFQKGDIAEGYSVSREKKESFPLTVTSAQKNPTAFYLCASSQQGPLSGNTIYFGEGSWLTVV.

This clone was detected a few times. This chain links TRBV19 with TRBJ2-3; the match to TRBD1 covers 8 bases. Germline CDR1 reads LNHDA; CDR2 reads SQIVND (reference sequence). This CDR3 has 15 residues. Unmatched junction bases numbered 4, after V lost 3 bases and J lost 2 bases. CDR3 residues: CASSIWTGTTDTQYF. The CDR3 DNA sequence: TGTGCCAGTAGTATCTGGACAGGGACCACAGATACGCAGTATTTT.

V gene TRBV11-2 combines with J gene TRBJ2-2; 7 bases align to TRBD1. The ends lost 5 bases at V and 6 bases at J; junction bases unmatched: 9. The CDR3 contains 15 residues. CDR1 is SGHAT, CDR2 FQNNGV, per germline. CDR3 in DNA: TGTGCCAGCAGCCGCGTTGGGACAGCACCCGGGGAGCTGTTTTTT. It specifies CASSRVGTAPGELFF.

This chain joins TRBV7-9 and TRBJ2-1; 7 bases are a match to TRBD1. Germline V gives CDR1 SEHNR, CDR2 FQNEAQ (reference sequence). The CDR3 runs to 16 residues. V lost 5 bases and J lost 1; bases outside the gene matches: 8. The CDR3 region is CASSTTGTASYNEQFF. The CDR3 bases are TGTGCCAGCAGCACCACCGGGACAGCTTCCTACAATGAGCAGTTCTTC.

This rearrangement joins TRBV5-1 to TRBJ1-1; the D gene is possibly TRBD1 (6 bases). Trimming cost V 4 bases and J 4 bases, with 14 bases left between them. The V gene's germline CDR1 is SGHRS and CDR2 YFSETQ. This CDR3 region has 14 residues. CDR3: CASSVGTPSTEAFF. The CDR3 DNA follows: TGCGCCAGCAGCGTTGGGACACCGAGCACTGAAGCTTTCTTT.